The 12 T cell receptor beta chains reported below all come from one sample, sequenced in a study of OX40 agonist ivuxolimab in advanced cancers. Clones were read by immunoSEQ multiplex PCR, and TCRdb kept only the in-frame ones, dropping some. The repertoire consists of 65,000 to 80,000 clones, with about 85% occurring once and the leading ten covering about 0.89%. The material was CD4+ or CD8+ T cells sorted from blood, obtained in a trial of the OX40 agonist ivuxolimab. These receptors all stem from an adult with an advanced solid tumor such as melanoma, head and neck, liver or kidney cancer.

This chain connects TRBV21-1 to TRBJ2-7; the table's D call of TRBD1 was not tested on the DNA. TRBV21-1 is recorded as a pseudogene. The CDR3 extends over 18 amino acids. In nucleotides, the CDR3 is TGTGCCAGCAGCAACCCGGACAGGGTACGAGCGGGGAGCTACGAGCAGTACTTC. Translating it yields CASSNPDRVRAGSYEQYF.

The chain employs TRBV18 and TRBJ2-2; TRBD2 is a possible D gene (6 bases). The CDR3 totals 17 residues. CDR1 and CDR2 from the germline V gene are KGHSH and LQKENI. V dropped 3 bases and J dropped 0 bases, with 14 bases sitting between them. The CDR3 nucleotides read TGTGCCAGCTCACCTGGGTTCGCGGGAACGAACACCGGGGAGCTGTTTTTT. This codes for CASSPGFAGTNTGELFF.

J is TRBJ2-1 and V is TRBV7-7; tentatively, D is TRBD2 (5 bases). V was cut by 3 bases and J by 8 bases, with 11 bases left in between. Germline V gene data show CDR1 as SSHAT and CDR2 as FNYEAQ (reference sequence). This CDR3 comprises 13 residues. CDR3 coding DNA: TGTGCCAGCAGCTTGGGCGGGCGGGATGAGCAGTTCTTC. Translation: CASSLGGRDEQFF.

The rearrangement uses TRBV2 and TRBJ1-1; 7 bases match TRBD1. The V gene end was trimmed by 5 bases and the J gene end by 5 bases; junction bases not matched to a gene: 11. The CDR3 contains 15 residues. Germline V gene lookup returns CDR1 SNHLY and CDR2 FYNNEI. DNA for the CDR3: TGTGCCAGCAGTCCGACGGAGGGGGCGAGAACTGAAGCTTTCTTT. Residues: CASSPTEGARTEAFF.

The chain has TRBV28 and TRBJ2-7; D is unclear. This CDR3 contains 14 residues. The V end was cut by 4 bases, the J end by 12 bases, with 22 bases between. Germline V gene sequence: CDR1 MDHEN, CDR2 SYDVKM. The CDR3 sequence is CASSSSYQTRTGYF. Here the CDR3 DNA reads TGTGCCAGCAGTTCCAGCTACCAGACACGAACCGGGTACTTC. Looking up the rest from reference TRBV28 and TRBJ2-7 gives the full variable domain: DVKVTQSSRYLVKRTGEKVFLECVQDMDHENMFWYRQDPGLGLRLIYFSYDVKMKEKGDIPEGYSVSREKKERFSLILESASTNQTSMYLCASSSSYQTRTGYFGPGTRLTVT.

CDR3 loop: CAISESPRSGANVLTF. As DNA, the CDR3 is TGTGCCATCAGTGAGAGCCCCCGTTCTGGGGCCAACGTCCTGACTTTC. This chain joins TRBV10-3 and TRBJ2-6; D gene uncertain. V lost 2 bases and J lost 1, with 9 bases in between. CDR3 size: 16 residues. Germline CDR1 and CDR2: ENHRY and SYGVKD.

The CDR3 here is CASSLLQGVGYEQYF. The CDR3 region has the DNA TGTGCCAGCTCACTTTTACAGGGGGTGGGCTACGAGCAGTACTTC. The genes are TRBV18 and TRBJ2-7, with TRBD1 identical over 8 bases. The CDR3 length is 15 residues. The V and J ends lost 4 bases and 3 bases, in that order; junction bases with no gene match: 8. The V gene's germline CDR1 is KGHSH and CDR2 LQKENI. Variable domain in full (rest from reference TRBV18 and TRBJ2-7): NAGVMQNPRHLVRRRGQEARLRCSPMKGHSHVYWYRQLPEEGLKFMVYLQKENIIDESGMPKERFSAEFPKEGPSILRIQQVVRGDSAAYFCASSLLQGVGYEQYFGPGTRLTVT.

The chain recombines TRBV7-3 with TRBJ1-2; the D gene is possibly TRBD1 (5 bases). The V gene's germline CDR1 is SGHTA and CDR2 FQGTGA. This CDR3 spans 16 amino acids. Trimming left V 0 bases short and J 3 bases short, with 14 bases between. The CDR3 here is CASSLTSKGRDYGYTF. The CDR3 nucleotides are TGTGCCAGCAGCTTAACGTCTAAGGGGCGCGACTATGGCTACACCTTC.

The chain couples TRBV6-1 to TRBJ2-7; TRBD2 might be the D (5 bases). In germline, CDR1 is MNHNS, CDR2 SASEGT. The CDR3 spans 15 residues. V was trimmed by 6 bases and J by 7 bases, leaving 22 bases between them. The DNA of the CDR3 is TGTGCCAGCAGAGGAAGCCGGACTTCCCTACAGGAGCAGTACTTC. Translated, it gives CASRGSRTSLQEQYF.

This clone has only one observation. The chain carries TRBV5-4 and TRBJ1-3, with 8 nucleotides matching TRBD1. Germline CDR1 is SGHNT and CDR2 is YYREEE (reference sequence). The CDR3 runs to 16 residues. The J segment lost 0 bases and the V segment lost 0 bases, leaving 2 bases of the junction unmatched. The CDR3 reads CASSLGDRTSGNTIYF. CDR3 nucleotide sequence: TGTGCCAGCAGCTTGGGGGACAGGACCTCTGGAAACACCATATATTTT.

The sample holds many counts of this clone. The genes are TRBV19 and TRBJ1-1; no reliable D call. Between the trimmed V and J ends, which lost 3 bases and 4 bases, there was a span of 12 bases. Germline assignment: CDR1 LNHDA and CDR2 SQIVND (reference sequence). The CDR3 has 14 amino acids. The CDR3 spells CASSIARRGTEAFF. The CDR3 DNA reads TGTGCCAGTAGTATCGCCCGACGAGGCACTGAAGCTTTCTTT. The whole variable domain, filled in from reference TRBV19 and TRBJ1-1, reads DGGITQSPKYLFRKEGQNVTLSCEQNLNHDAMYWYRQDPGQGLRLIYYSQIVNDFQKGDIAEGYSVSREKKESFPLTVTSAQKNPTAFYLCASSIARRGTEAFFGQGTRLTVV.

The chain employs TRBV9 and TRBJ1-2, with 10 bases that match TRBD1. Germline values: CDR1 SGDLS, CDR2 YYNGEE. V lost 4 bases and J lost 2; bases outside the gene matches: 5. The length of the CDR3 is 15 residues. The chain's CDR3 is CASSIEDRGNYGYTF. DNA for the CDR3: TGTGCCAGCAGCATAGAGGACAGGGGGAACTATGGCTACACCTTC.